The rows below give T cell receptor beta chains drawn from one sample of a study of T cells in Graves' hyperthyroidism and ophthalmopathy. MiXCR, run by TCRdb on the multiplex PCR reads, gives a single entry per CDR3 protein. Among about 540,000 distinct CDR3 sequences listed, 40% to 55% were seen once. The sequenced sample consisted of peripheral blood or thyroid tissue (not recorded which). Receptor source: a woman aged 18-29 years with Graves' hyperthyroidism. Both conserved end residues are part of each CDR3. The D gene is left open where the match is weak. Rows may omit the clone size; those that give it use once, few, many or a size class.

TRBJ1-2,few,NA,TRBV7-9,TGTGCCAGCAGCTTAGGCCTTCCGGGCTACACCTTC,CASSLGLPGYTF
TRBJ1-2,many,TRBD1,TRBV29-1,TGCAGCGTTGATTGGGACAGCCATGGCTACACCTTC,CSVDWDSHGYTF
TRBJ2-2,NA,NA,TRBV10-3,TGTGCCAGCAGTTACGATTACCCCGGGGAGCTGTTTTTT,CASSYDYPGELFF
TRBJ1-2,few,NA,TRBV20-1,TGCAGTGCTGGTGATAACTATGGCTACACCTTC,CSAGDNYGYTF
TRBJ1-4,many,NA,TRBV15,TGTGCCACCAGCAGGGGAGACGGAACTAATGAAAAACTGTTTTTT,CATSRGDGTNEKLFF
TRBJ1-5,NA,NA,TRBV15,TGTGCCACCAGCAGAGAGGTGAAAGGCGGTGGAGCCCAGCATTTT,CATSREVKGGGAQHF
TRBJ1-5,NA,NA,TRBV10-3,TGTGCCATCAGTCCGAGACAGTACAATCAGCCCCAGCATTTT,CAISPRQYNQPQHF
TRBJ2-7,NA,NA,TRBV7-6,TGTGCCAGCAGCAGTTACTCTTTGAACGACGAGCAGTACTTC,CASSSYSLNDEQYF
TRBJ1-5,many,NA,TRBV24-1,TGTGCCACCAGAGCCTCCGGGACCTCCAATCAGCCCCAGCATTTT,CATRASGTSNQPQHF
TRBJ2-5,NA,TRBD2,TRBV15,TGTGCCACCAGCAGAGACACTAGCGGGAGTAGTAAGGAGACCCAGTACTTC,CATSRDTSGSSKETQYF
TRBJ2-6,many,TRBD1,TRBV15,TGTGCCACCAGCAACGGACAGGTAGCTGGGGCCAACGTCCTGACTTTC,CATSNGQVAGANVLTF
TRBJ1-3,many,NA,TRBV9,TGTGCCAGCAGCGTAGCGGGTTTGGAGGGAAACACCATATATTTT,CASSVAGLEGNTIYF
TRBJ2-7,NA,TRBD2,TRBV9,TGCGCCAGCAGCCCCGCCGGTAGCGGGACTACCTACGAGCAGTACTTC,CASSPAGSGTTYEQYF
TRBJ2-2,once,TRBD2,TRBV25-1,TGTGCCAGCAGTGAAGCGGGACTAGCCCAAACCGGGGAGCTGTCTTTT,CASSEAGLAQTGELSF
TRBJ1-2,NA,NA,TRBV25-1,TGTGCCAGCAGAGATCACCAGGTAGAAGGTGGCTACACCTTC,CASRDHQVEGGYTF
TRBJ1-5,NA,NA,TRBV7-2,TGTGCCAGCAGCTTGGGGCGGGGGCCCAATCAGCCCCAGCATTTT,CASSLGRGPNQPQHF
TRBJ2-5,many,NA,TRBV2,TGTGCCACCGAAAAGGGGCTCGGAGAGACCCAGTACTTC,CATEKGLGETQYF
TRBJ2-6,few,NA,TRBV20-1,TGCAGTGCTAGGGGGGGGCGCCATCACTCTGGGGCCAACGTCCTGACTTTC,CSARGGRHHSGANVLTF
TRBJ1-6,NA,TRBD1,TRBV2,TGTGCCAGCAAGGATACGAACGAGGGGGCGAGATCACCCCTCCACTTT,CASKDTNEGARSPLHF
TRBJ1-4,NA,NA,TRBV25-1,TGTGCCAGCAGCGGGGAGTCCGAAGATGAAAAACTGTTTTTT,CASSGESEDEKLFF
TRBJ2-7,NA,NA,TRBV29-1,TGCAGCGTTAGACAGGGAGGGGCTTACGAGCAGTACTTC,CSVRQGGAYEQYF
TRBJ1-2,NA,TRBD1,TRBV29-1,TGCAGCGCAGCCGGGACAGATACTAACTATGGCTACACCTTC,CSAAGTDTNYGYTF
TRBJ1-1,many,NA,TRBV2,TGTGCCAGCAGCCCCTGGGGCAGCGCTTTCTTT,CASSPWGSAFF
TRBJ2-7,NA,TRBD1,TRBV6-1,TGTGCCAGCAGTGAAGCAACAGGGGGCTACGAGCAGTACTTC,CASSEATGGYEQYF
TRBJ1-1,NA,NA,TRBV6-5,TGTGCCAGCCACTCGGGGAACACTGAAGCTTTCTTT,CASHSGNTEAFF
TRBJ2-6,NA,NA,TRBV6-6,TGTGCCAGCAGTTACGCGGGCGCTGGGGCCAACGTCCTGACTTTC,CASSYAGAGANVLTF
TRBJ2-7,many,NA,TRBV2,TGTGCCAGCAGTCGACCCGGACAGACCTACGAGCAGTACTTC,CASSRPGQTYEQYF
TRBJ2-7,NA,TRBD2,TRBV25-1,TGTGCCAGCAGCTTTACTAGCGGTTACTACGAGCAGTACTTC,CASSFTSGYYEQYF
TRBJ2-7,NA,NA,TRBV20-1,TGCAGTGCTAGAAAGGGCCCTCTATACGAGCAGTACTTC,CSARKGPLYEQYF
TRBJ2-3,NA,NA,TRBV7-3,TGCGCCAGCAGCCAAGCAATGCCAGATACGCAGTATTTT,CASSQAMPDTQYF
TRBJ2-6,NA,NA,TRBV7-3,TGTGCCAGCAGCTTACGTACAGCCTCTGGGGCCAACGTCCTGACTTTC,CASSLRTASGANVLTF
TRBJ1-1,few,NA,TRBV7-9,TGTGCCAGCAGCATACGATCAGGGGTGGAAGCTTTCTTT,CASSIRSGVEAFF
TRBJ2-7,NA,NA,TRBV7-9,TGTGCCACCCAGGGGCGTTACGAGCAGTACTTC,CATQGRYEQYF
TRBJ2-2,NA,TRBD2,TRBV10-3,TGTGCCAGCAGTGGGACTAGCGGGTCGAACACCGGGGAGCTGTTTTTT,CASSGTSGSNTGELFF
TRBJ1-4,NA,NA,TRBV2,TGTGCCAGCAGTGATACAGGGAGGGAAGAAAAACTGTTTTTT,CASSDTGREEKLFF
TRBJ1-4,NA,NA,TRBV20-1,TGCAGTGCTAGTCTGTCGGGAGGGGGGAACGAAAAACTGTTTTTT,CSASLSGGGNEKLFF
TRBJ2-2,NA,NA,TRBV2,TGTGCCAGCAGTCCGGGCGGGGCGAACACCGGGGAGCTGTTTTTT,CASSPGGANTGELFF
TRBJ1-4,NA,TRBD1,TRBV24-1,TGTGCCACCAGTGACCCCGGGACAGATACTATTGAAAAACTGTTTTTT,CATSDPGTDTIEKLFF
TRBJ2-2,NA,TRBD2,TRBV7-9,TGTGCCAGTGCTACGGCGGGAGGGCCCGCCGGGGAGCTGTTTTTT,CASATAGGPAGELFF
TRBJ1-5,few,NA,TRBV19,TGTGCCAGTAGTATACCCGGGACACCTAATCAGCCCCAGCATTTT,CASSIPGTPNQPQHF
TRBJ2-7,NA,NA,TRBV27,TGTGCCAGCAGTTTATCACCCGGGCAGTCCTACGAGCAGTACTTC,CASSLSPGQSYEQYF
TRBJ1-2,few,NA,TRBV24-1,TGTGCCACCAGTGATTTCGGCATTAACTATGGCTACACCTTC,CATSDFGINYGYTF
TRBJ2-7,NA,TRBD2,TRBV29-1,TGCAGCGTTGGGTCTAGCGGGAGCTCCTACGAGCAGTACTTC,CSVGSSGSSYEQYF